The 5 T cell receptor beta chains below were found in one sample sequenced in a study of OX40 agonist ivuxolimab in advanced cancers. The library relied on the immunoSEQ multiplex PCR assay. TCRdb's version of the immuneACCESS table is confined to in-frame rearrangements and falls short of the full clone set. An unresolved V gene accounts for under half of the shortfall where checked; the remainder is of unknown origin. The sample profile shows roughly 80,000 clones; roughly 91% of them were found once. The ten largest clones add up to roughly 5.8% of the sample. The sample consisted of CD4+ or CD8+ T cells sorted from blood, taken in a trial of the OX40 agonist ivuxolimab. These receptors came from an adult with an advanced solid tumor such as melanoma, head and neck, liver or kidney cancer.

This chain connects TRBV7-3 to TRBJ1-1; the D is unclear. Germline CDR1 is SGHTA and CDR2 is FQGTGA. Trimming removed 2 bases at V and 1 base at J, with 5 bases between. The length of the CDR3 is 13 residues. The CDR3 coding sequence is TGTGCCAGCAGCTTAGAGGGGAACACTGAAGCTTTCTTT. Translation: CASSLEGNTEAFF.

This clone was seen a few times. The chain carries TRBV6-5 and TRBJ1-5, with D unresolved. The CDR3 length is 13 residues. V was trimmed by 9 bases and J by 3 bases, leaving 12 bases between them. CDR1 is MNHEY and CDR2 is SVGAGI in the germline V gene. CDR3 bases: TGTGCCAGTCTTCTAGGGAACAATCAGCCCCAGCATTTT. Protein: CASLLGNNQPQHF.

The chain employs TRBV18 and TRBJ1-5, with D hard to call. CDR1 and CDR2 from the germline V gene are KGHSH and LQKENI. V lost 4 bases, J lost 5 bases, and 9 bases lay in between. The CDR3 length is 13 residues. CDR3 sequence: CASSRGGDQPQHF. The CDR3 coding sequence is TGTGCCAGCTCACGGGGTGGGGATCAGCCCCAGCATTTT.

V is TRBV30 and J is TRBJ1-2, with 9 bases lining up with TRBD1. The CDR3 is 15 amino acids. Per germline, CDR1 GTSNPN and CDR2 SVGIG (reference sequence). Trimming removed 2 bases from V and 4 bases from J; junction bases left unmatched: 8. The CDR3 coding sequence is TGTGCCTGGAGTATCCCGGGACAGGGTTTCTATGGCTACACCTTC. Encoded protein: CAWSIPGQGFYGYTF. The full variable domain, its missing parts supplied by reference TRBV30 and TRBJ1-2, is SQTIHQWPATLVQPVGSPLSLECTVEGTSNPNLYWYRQAAGRGLQLLFYSVGIGQISSEVPQNLSASRPQDRQFILSSKKLLLSDSGFYLCAWSIPGQGFYGYTFGSGTRLTVV.

The chain recombines TRBV9 with TRBJ1-5; D ambiguous. CDR3 size: 15 residues. Germline loops: CDR1 SGDLS, CDR2 YYNGEE. Trimming cost V 0 bases and J 3 bases, with 10 bases left between them. The CDR3 coding sequence is TGTGCCAGCAGCGTAGCTGCGGGAAACAATCAGCCCCAGCATTTT. Amino acids: CASSVAAGNNQPQHF.